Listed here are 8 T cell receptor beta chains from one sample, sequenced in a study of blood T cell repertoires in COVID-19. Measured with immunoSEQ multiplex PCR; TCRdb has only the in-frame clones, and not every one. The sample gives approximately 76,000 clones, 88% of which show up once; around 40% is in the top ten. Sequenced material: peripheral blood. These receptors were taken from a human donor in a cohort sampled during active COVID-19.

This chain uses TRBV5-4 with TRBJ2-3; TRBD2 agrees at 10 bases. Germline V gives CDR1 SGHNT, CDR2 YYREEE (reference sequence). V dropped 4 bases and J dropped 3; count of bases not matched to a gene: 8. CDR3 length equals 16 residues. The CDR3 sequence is CASSPHSGGNTDTQYF. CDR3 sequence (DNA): TGTGCCAGCAGCCCTCATAGCGGGGGGAATACAGATACGCAGTATTTT.

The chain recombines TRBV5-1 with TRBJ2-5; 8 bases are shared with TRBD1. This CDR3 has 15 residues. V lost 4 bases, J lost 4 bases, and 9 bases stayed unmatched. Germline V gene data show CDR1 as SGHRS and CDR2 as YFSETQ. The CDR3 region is CASSLIGQGGETQYF. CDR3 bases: TGCGCCAGCAGCCTTATCGGACAGGGTGGAGAGACCCAGTACTTC.

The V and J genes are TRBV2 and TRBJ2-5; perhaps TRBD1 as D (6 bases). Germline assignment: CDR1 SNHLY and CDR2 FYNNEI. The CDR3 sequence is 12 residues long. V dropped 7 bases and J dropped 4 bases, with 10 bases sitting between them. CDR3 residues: CASTIGGETQYF. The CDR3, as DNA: TGTGCCAGCACCATAGGGGGAGAGACCCAGTACTTC.

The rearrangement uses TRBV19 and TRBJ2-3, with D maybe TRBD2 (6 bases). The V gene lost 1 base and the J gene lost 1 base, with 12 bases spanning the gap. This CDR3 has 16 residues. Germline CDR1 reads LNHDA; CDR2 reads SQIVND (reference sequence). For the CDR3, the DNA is TGTGCCAGTAGTATAGTGGGGGGAGGAGGCACAGATACGCAGTATTTT. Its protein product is CASSIVGGGGTDTQYF. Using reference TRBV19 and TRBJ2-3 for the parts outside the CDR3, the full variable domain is DGGITQSPKYLFRKEGQNVTLSCEQNLNHDAMYWYRQDPGQGLRLIYYSQIVNDFQKGDIAEGYSVSREKKESFPLTVTSAQKNPTAFYLCASSIVGGGGTDTQYFGPGTRLTVL.

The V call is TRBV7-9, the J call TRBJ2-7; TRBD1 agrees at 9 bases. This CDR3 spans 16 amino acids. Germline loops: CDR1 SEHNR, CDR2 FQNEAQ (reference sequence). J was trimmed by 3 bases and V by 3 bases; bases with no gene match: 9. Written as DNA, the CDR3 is TGTGCCAGCAGCTTCGATCCCGGGACAGGGTACTACGAGCAGTACTTC. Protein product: CASSFDPGTGYYEQYF.

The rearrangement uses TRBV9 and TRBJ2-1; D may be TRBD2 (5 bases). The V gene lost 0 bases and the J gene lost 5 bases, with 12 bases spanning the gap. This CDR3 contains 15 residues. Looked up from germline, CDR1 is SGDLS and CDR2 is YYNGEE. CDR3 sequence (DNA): TGTGCCAGCAGCGTAGTTCCGACTAAAGACAATGAGCAGTTCTTC. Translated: CASSVVPTKDNEQFF. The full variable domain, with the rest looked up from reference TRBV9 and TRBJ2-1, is DSGVTQTPKHLITATGQRVTLRCSPRSGDLSVYWYQQSLDQGLQFLIQYYNGEERAKGNILERFSAQQFPDLHSELNLSSLELGDSALYFCASSVVPTKDNEQFFGPGTRLTVL.

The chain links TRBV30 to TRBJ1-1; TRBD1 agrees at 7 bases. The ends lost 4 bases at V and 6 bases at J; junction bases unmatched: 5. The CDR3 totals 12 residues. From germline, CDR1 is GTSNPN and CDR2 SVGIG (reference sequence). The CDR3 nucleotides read TGTGCCTGGACACAGGGGTATCCTGAAGCTTTCTTT. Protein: CAWTQGYPEAFF. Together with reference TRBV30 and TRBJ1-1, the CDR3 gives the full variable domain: SQTIHQWPATLVQPVGSPLSLECTVEGTSNPNLYWYRQAAGRGLQLLFYSVGIGQISSEVPQNLSASRPQDRQFILSSKKLLLSDSGFYLCAWTQGYPEAFFGQGTRLTVV.

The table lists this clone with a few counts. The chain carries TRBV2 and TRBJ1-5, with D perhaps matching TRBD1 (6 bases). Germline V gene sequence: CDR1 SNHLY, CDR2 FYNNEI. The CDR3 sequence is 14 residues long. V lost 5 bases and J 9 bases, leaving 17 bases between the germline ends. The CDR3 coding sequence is TGTGCCAGCAGTCCTTCAGACAGGACACGGCCCCAGCATTTT. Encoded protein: CASSPSDRTRPQHF.